Listed below are T cell receptor beta chains from one sample, sequenced in a study of blood T cell repertoires in COVID-19. Clones were sequenced by immunoSEQ multiplex PCR, and TCRdb holds only the in-frame ones, with some missing. The data show hundreds of thousands of clones, around nine tenths seen once. Sequenced: PBMCs or T cells enriched from blood (not recorded which). These receptors were taken from a middle-aged woman who had recovered from COVID-19. CDR3s include the opening cysteine and the closing phenylalanine or tryptophan. Fields, in order: V gene, D gene, J gene, CDR3 protein. The D gene is left open where the match is weak.

v_call: TRBV11-2
d_call: TRBD2
j_call: TRBJ2-1
cdr3_aa: CASSILRDYQFF

v_call: TRBV9
d_call: -
j_call: TRBJ2-6
cdr3_aa: CASSARTDSGANVLTF

v_call: TRBV11-2
d_call: -
j_call: TRBJ2-7
cdr3_aa: CASSYISGVMSYEQYF

v_call: TRBV19
d_call: -
j_call: TRBJ2-1
cdr3_aa: CASSIDRSGPYNEQFF

v_call: TRBV2
d_call: TRBD2
j_call: TRBJ2-2
cdr3_aa: CASLAGEHGELFF

v_call: TRBV2
d_call: -
j_call: TRBJ2-1
cdr3_aa: CASSELTSYNEQFF

v_call: TRBV9
d_call: TRBD1
j_call: TRBJ2-3
cdr3_aa: CASSVARTGWAGTDTQYF

v_call: TRBV9
d_call: -
j_call: TRBJ2-3
cdr3_aa: CASSVNRETSTDTQYF

v_call: TRBV6-2/TRBV6-3
d_call: -
j_call: TRBJ2-5
cdr3_aa: CASSKRGETQYF

v_call: TRBV18
d_call: TRBD2
j_call: TRBJ2-1
cdr3_aa: CASSPNLLTSVSYNEQFF

v_call: TRBV5-1
d_call: TRBD2
j_call: TRBJ2-7
cdr3_aa: CASSLLAGASGTYEQYF

v_call: TRBV19
d_call: TRBD1
j_call: TRBJ2-2
cdr3_aa: CASSMDPQGAYTGELFF

v_call: TRBV19
d_call: -
j_call: TRBJ2-7
cdr3_aa: CASSITDSYEQYF

v_call: TRBV7-9
d_call: TRBD2
j_call: TRBJ2-7
cdr3_aa: CASSLGLAGLHEQYF

v_call: TRBV24-1
d_call: -
j_call: TRBJ2-3
cdr3_aa: CATSDDTRTSTDTQYF

v_call: TRBV11-2
d_call: -
j_call: TRBJ2-2
cdr3_aa: CASSLSAANTGELFF

v_call: TRBV7-3
d_call: TRBD1
j_call: TRBJ2-5
cdr3_aa: CASSLRTGGRETQYF

v_call: TRBV5-1
d_call: TRBD1
j_call: TRBJ2-7
cdr3_aa: CASSLARGPNEQYF

v_call: TRBV9
d_call: TRBD1
j_call: TRBJ2-7
cdr3_aa: CASSAGQGVDYEQYF

v_call: TRBV29-1
d_call: -
j_call: TRBJ2-7
cdr3_aa: CSVEDQRRGSYEQYF

v_call: TRBV11-2
d_call: TRBD2
j_call: TRBJ2-3
cdr3_aa: CASSLLTSDTDTQYF

v_call: TRBV5-4
d_call: -
j_call: TRBJ1-1
cdr3_aa: CASSFRQNTEAFF

v_call: TRBV29-1
d_call: -
j_call: TRBJ2-3
cdr3_aa: CSVEDPQGTDTQYF

v_call: TRBV4-1
d_call: TRBD2
j_call: TRBJ2-3
cdr3_aa: CASSLSSGAGDTQYF

v_call: TRBV19
d_call: TRBD2
j_call: TRBJ2-7
cdr3_aa: CASSIEGTSGIRTQYF

v_call: TRBV5-8
d_call: -
j_call: TRBJ1-2
cdr3_aa: CASDMRKYGYTF

v_call: TRBV15
d_call: -
j_call: TRBJ1-1
cdr3_aa: CATSTVQAANTEAFF

v_call: TRBV2
d_call: -
j_call: TRBJ1-1
cdr3_aa: CASSGERRIITNTEAFF

v_call: TRBV12-5
d_call: TRBD1
j_call: TRBJ1-2
cdr3_aa: CASGLASTGGAYGYTF

v_call: TRBV19
d_call: -
j_call: TRBJ2-3
cdr3_aa: CASSTERYTQYF

v_call: TRBV7-3
d_call: TRBD2
j_call: TRBJ2-1
cdr3_aa: CASSSTSGWRNEQFF

v_call: TRBV12-5
d_call: -
j_call: TRBJ1-3
cdr3_aa: CASGQGYGNTIYF

v_call: TRBV25-1
d_call: -
j_call: TRBJ2-5
cdr3_aa: CASLGGVFPETQYF

v_call: TRBV24-1
d_call: TRBD1
j_call: TRBJ2-1
cdr3_aa: CATSPSTGDKFF

v_call: TRBV7-2
d_call: TRBD1
j_call: TRBJ1-6
cdr3_aa: CASRFQTGQNSPLHF